This note documents a single T cell receptor beta chain sequence. No antigen is known for it. The template was total RNA from unfractionated whole blood. The study's library attached unique molecular identifiers to single cDNA molecules. TCRdb re-called the 5' RACE reads through MiXCR, storing one row per CDR3 protein. Of under 150,000 distinct CDR3 sequences in the sample, roughly 19% were seen once. These data belong to a study of human T cells and chemical hapten exposure. Looking at the study overall: Slight volume differences across pooled libraries mainly accounted for varying per-sample TCR yields.

Study-wide results and caveats: Those TCRs sitting above 1 in 1000 frequency stayed the same with DPC sensitization.

The receptor's source is a human donor in good health.

Here the CDR3 DNA reads TGCAGCGTTGATCTCGGGACACCGCACTACGAGCAGTACTTC. This encodes CSVDLGTPHYEQYF. The genes are TRBV29-1 and TRBJ2-7; perhaps TRBD1 as D (6 bases). The CDR3 is 14 residues long. Trimming stripped 3 bases from V and 3 bases from J, with 15 bases between. Germline assignment: CDR1 SQVTM and CDR2 ANQGSEA.